A selection of T cell receptor beta chains follows, all from one sample in a study of cytomegalovirus exposure and HLA in healthy donors. Repertoires were generated with immunoSEQ multiplex PCR, while TCRdb's copy carries only in-frame clones and drops some. Of fewer than 70,000 clones in the sample, around 96% were seen once. Sequencing was carried out using PBMCs. The receptors originated from a man aged 18-30 years in good health and CMV-seronegative. Each CDR3 is given with its conserved first and last residue. A D gene is named only where the DNA matches it firmly. Clone size is shown for a subset of rows, as once, few, many or a class of expanded clone.

J: TRBJ2-7; D: TRBD1; size: NA; V: TRBV5-4; CDR3: CASSFGTGGGEQYF; DNA: TGTGCCAGCAGCTTTGGGACAGGGGGCGGCGAGCAGTACTTC
J: TRBJ1-5; D: TRBD1; size: NA; V: TRBV28; CDR3: CASRPIAGQGGGYSNQPQHF; DNA: TGTGCCAGCAGACCCATCGCGGGACAGGGAGGGGGCTATAGCAATCAGCCCCAGCATTTT
J: TRBJ1-1; D: TRBD1; size: NA; V: TRBV4-1; CDR3: CASSLTGGNTEAFF; DNA: TGCGCCAGCAGCCTCACAGGGGGCAACACTGAAGCTTTCTTT
J: TRBJ2-7; D: TRBD2; size: NA; V: TRBV10-2; CDR3: CASTPSGRASEQYF; DNA: TGCGCCAGCACACCGAGCGGGAGGGCGAGTGAGCAGTACTTC
J: TRBJ2-1; D: TRBD2; size: NA; V: TRBV5-6; CDR3: CASSWRTSGSTGYNEQFF; DNA: TGTGCCAGCAGCTGGAGGACTAGCGGGAGTACGGGTTACAATGAGCAGTTCTTC
J: TRBJ2-3; D: NA; size: NA; V: TRBV4-3; CDR3: CASSQDRGTDTQYF; DNA: TGCGCCAGCAGCCAAGACAGGGGCACAGATACGCAGTATTTT
J: TRBJ2-4; D: TRBD1; size: NA; V: TRBV19; CDR3: CASSIDLGGSYIQYF; DNA: TGTGCCAGTAGTATAGATTTAGGGGGCAGTTACATTCAGTACTTC
J: TRBJ2-3; D: NA; size: NA; V: TRBV14; CDR3: CASSQDRADTQYF; DNA: TGTGCCAGCAGCCAAGATCGGGCAGATACGCAGTATTTT
J: TRBJ2-7; D: TRBD2; size: NA; V: TRBV28; CDR3: CASSPVGSPGGHEQYF; DNA: TGTGCCAGCAGTCCAGTGGGGTCCCCGGGAGGGCACGAGCAGTACTTC
J: TRBJ2-1; D: TRBD2; size: NA; V: TRBV2; CDR3: CASSEGGGSYNEQFF; DNA: TGTGCCAGCAGTGAAGGCGGGGGGTCCTACAATGAGCAGTTCTTC
J: TRBJ1-1; D: TRBD1; size: NA; V: TRBV5-1; CDR3: CASSPSGQGLAEAFF; DNA: TGCGCCAGCAGCCCCAGCGGACAGGGGTTGGCTGAAGCTTTCTTT
J: TRBJ2-1; D: TRBD2; size: NA; V: TRBV9; CDR3: CASSVEGRGGYNEQFF; DNA: TGTGCCAGCAGCGTAGAAGGGAGGGGTGGCTACAATGAGCAGTTCTTC
J: TRBJ1-4; D: NA; size: once; V: TRBV6-5; CDR3: CASSPRGATNEKLFF; DNA: TGTGCCAGCAGTCCCAGGGGTGCAACTAATGAAAAACTGTTTTTT
J: TRBJ2-1; D: TRBD2; size: NA; V: TRBV6-1; CDR3: CASSGSSGRTEGNEQFF; DNA: TGTGCCAGCAGTGGGTCTAGCGGGAGGACCGAAGGCAATGAGCAGTTCTTC
J: TRBJ2-7; D: TRBD2; size: NA; V: TRBV4-1; CDR3: CASSQDTRLAGTSGYEQYF; DNA: TGCGCCAGCAGCCAAGATACTCGACTAGCGGGGACGTCGGGCTACGAGCAGTACTTC
J: TRBJ2-1; D: NA; size: NA; V: TRBV4-1; CDR3: CASSPQRGWEGSYNEQFF; DNA: TGCGCCAGCAGCCCACAAAGGGGGTGGGAGGGCTCCTACAATGAGCAGTTCTTC
J: TRBJ2-7; D: TRBD2; size: few; V: TRBV28; CDR3: CASSLSLSLREVSYEQYF; DNA: TGTGCCAGCAGTTTATCCCTTTCTTTGCGGGAGGTTTCCTACGAGCAGTACTTC
J: TRBJ1-5; D: TRBD1; size: NA; V: TRBV6-1; CDR3: CASSENSGGFWVDQPQHF; DNA: TGTGCCAGCAGTGAAAATTCAGGGGGATTCTGGGTTGATCAGCCCCAGCATTTT
J: TRBJ2-2; D: TRBD1; size: NA; V: TRBV9; CDR3: CASSSLDRAEGELFF; DNA: TGTGCCAGCAGTTCCCTGGACAGGGCCGAAGGGGAGCTGTTTTTT
J: TRBJ1-1; D: TRBD1; size: NA; V: TRBV6-6; CDR3: CASSRTGTAEAFF; DNA: TGTGCCAGCAGCCGAACCGGGACAGCCGAAGCTTTCTTT
J: TRBJ2-2; D: TRBD1; size: NA; V: TRBV7-9; CDR3: CASRQGSGELFF; DNA: TGTGCCAGTCGACAGGGTTCCGGGGAGCTGTTTTTT
J: TRBJ1-3; D: NA; size: NA; V: TRBV30; CDR3: CAWSVRGARGNTIYF; DNA: TGTGCCTGGAGTGTACGGGGGGCGCGTGGAAACACCATATATTTT
J: TRBJ1-1; D: NA; size: NA; V: TRBV30; CDR3: CAWRTEIMNTEAFF; DNA: TGTGCCTGGAGGACAGAGATCATGAACACTGAAGCTTTCTTT
J: TRBJ2-2; D: TRBD2; size: NA; V: TRBV11-3; CDR3: CASSLAGGTGELFF; DNA: TGTGCCAGCAGCTTAGCGGGAGGAACCGGGGAGCTGTTTTTT